The source of this T cell receptor (beta chain) is a study of cytotoxic CD8 clonotypes in ibrutinib-treated CLL listed by TCRdb under 2021. The study in broad terms: The cohort included around 15 treatment-naive and fewer than 12 relapsed/refractory patients; around 18 were IGHV unmutated. On average, each sample had approximately 280,000 productive templates and approximately 100,000 productive rearrangements. Cryopreserved peripheral blood mononuclear cells were collected at three points: before therapy, at response, and at either sustained remission or disease progression. Partial responses were observed in 24 patients and complete responses in 2; after a median follow-up of roughly 62 months, remission was maintained in approximately 14 patients and progression was observed in approximately 12. Response samples were obtained after a median of approximately 12 months of treatment, with a range of about 6 to 36 months. Longitudinal samples were available for about 30% of the roughly 86 trial participants. Every sample from remission and from progressive disease was obtained while the patients were still on ibrutinib.

At the junction V is shortened by 4 bases and J by 8 bases; bases outside the gene matches: 11. CDR1 and CDR2, per the germline V gene, are MNHNS and SASEGT. Its CDR3 holds 16 amino acids, cysteine through phenylalanine. Only the CDR3 DNA stays, 48 bases, in frame from base 1. The time point label, read with the paper, signifies: roughly 2 years on ibrutinib. Approximately 2 micrograms of genomic DNA were extracted from cryopreserved PBMCs for TCR beta library preparation. High-throughput TCR beta sequencing was performed on longitudinal blood samples from CLL patients receiving ibrutinib monotherapy. Patients were enrolled in a phase 2 open-label single-center ibrutinib monotherapy trial. As for this clone: Its antigen remains unidentified. No base qualities exist here, and no much larger clone lies one base off it.

A MiSeq instrument was used for deep resolution sequencing, which targeted depths ranging from 1 in 1 million up to 1 in 200,000 T cells, with coverage averaging 10x for each clonotype. The immunoSEQ hsTCRB Kit was used to generate TCR beta libraries. Processing in the source paper ran as follows. Data were analyzed with ImmunoSEQ Data Assistant and ImmunoSEQ Analyzer, with V, D and J genes assigned per IMGT definitions. Clonality was computed as one minus normalized Shannon entropy of productive rearrangement frequencies, ranging from 0 to 1. Public clonotype analysis was restricted to overrepresented clonotypes comprising at least 0.05% of each patient's repertoire. Roughly 13 repertoires from age-matched healthy donors, obtained from immuneACCESS, served as clonality controls. Imported from immuneACCESS, the table was reduced by TCRdb to in-frame sequences with V and J called. These copies leave out some clones; in studies compared against another copy, an unresolved V gene accounts for under half, and the cause of the remainder is not known. Clonal size and the V and J genes are those of that table, whereas D and trimming came from the DNA. The sample table contains 130,000 or so clones; only one count was recorded for approximately 85% of them. The top ten constitute over 2% of the sample.

On the study overall, not on this receptor specifically: Public clonotypes were rare and either contracted or stayed stable during treatment, and the rise in clonality at ibrutinib response reflected the expansion of private clonotypes. Lymph node repertoires were not examined, and the timing of sampling was not matched between patients in sustained remission and those whose disease progressed. Clonality rose at ibrutinib response, remained stable during sustained remission, and dropped back toward baseline at progression. At baseline, clonality was higher than in age-matched healthy donors and showed a strong correlation with circulating CD8+ T-cell counts.

The receptor comes from a human donor with chronic lymphocytic leukemia. This sample comprised PBMCs, obtained after 24 months of ibrutinib treatment. The V and J segments used are TRBV6-1 and TRBJ1-4; the central 9 bases match TRBD1. Read as DNA, the sequence is TGTGCCAGCAGTGGACGAGCGGACAGGGGTCTCGAAAAACTGTTTTTT. Translated, this is CASSGRADRGLEKLFF.